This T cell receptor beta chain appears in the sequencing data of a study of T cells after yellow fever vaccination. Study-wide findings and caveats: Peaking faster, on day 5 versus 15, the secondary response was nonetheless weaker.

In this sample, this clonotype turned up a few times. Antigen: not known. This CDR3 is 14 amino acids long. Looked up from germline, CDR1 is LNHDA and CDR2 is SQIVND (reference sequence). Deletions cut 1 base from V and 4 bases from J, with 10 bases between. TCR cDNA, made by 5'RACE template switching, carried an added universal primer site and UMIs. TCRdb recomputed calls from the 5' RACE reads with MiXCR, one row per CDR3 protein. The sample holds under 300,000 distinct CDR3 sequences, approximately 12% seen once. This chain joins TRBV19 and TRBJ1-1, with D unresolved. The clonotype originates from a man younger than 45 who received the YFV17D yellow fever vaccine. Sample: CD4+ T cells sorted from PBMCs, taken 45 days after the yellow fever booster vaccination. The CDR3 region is CASSIGDLGTEAFF. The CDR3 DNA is TGTGCCAGTAGTATAGGGGATCTTGGCACTGAAGCTTTCTTT.